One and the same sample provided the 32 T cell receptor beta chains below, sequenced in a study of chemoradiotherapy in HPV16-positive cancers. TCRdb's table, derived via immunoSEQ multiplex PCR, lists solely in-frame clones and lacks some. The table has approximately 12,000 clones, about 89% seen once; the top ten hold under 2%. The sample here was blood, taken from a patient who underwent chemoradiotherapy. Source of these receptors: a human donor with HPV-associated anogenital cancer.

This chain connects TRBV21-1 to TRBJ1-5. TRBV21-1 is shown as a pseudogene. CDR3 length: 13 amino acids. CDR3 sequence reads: CASSKDGDQPQHF. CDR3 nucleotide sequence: TGTGCCAGCAGCAAAGACGGGGATCAGCCCCAGCATTTT.

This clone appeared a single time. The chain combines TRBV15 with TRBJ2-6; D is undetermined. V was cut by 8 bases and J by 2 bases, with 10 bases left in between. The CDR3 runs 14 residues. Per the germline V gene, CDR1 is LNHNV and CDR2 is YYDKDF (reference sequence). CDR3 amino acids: CATGQAAGANVLTF. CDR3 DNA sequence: TGTGCCACCGGCCAGGCCGCTGGGGCCAACGTCCTGACTTTC.

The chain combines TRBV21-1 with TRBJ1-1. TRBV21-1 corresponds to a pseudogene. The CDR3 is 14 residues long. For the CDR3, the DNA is TGTGCCAGCAGCAAATTAAGGGTGTACACTGAAGCTTTCTTT. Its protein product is CASSKLRVYTEAFF.

The CDR3 nucleotides are TGTGCCAGCAGCCCAGACAGGGGGCTTGAATCCTACAATGAGCAGTTCTTC. Translating gives CASSPDRGLESYNEQFF. V and J are TRBV7-9 and TRBJ2-1, with 10 positions matching TRBD1. CDR1 is SEHNR and CDR2 is FQNEAQ in the germline V gene (reference sequence). The CDR3 consists of 17 residues. V dropped 5 bases and J dropped 1; count of bases not matched to a gene: 8.

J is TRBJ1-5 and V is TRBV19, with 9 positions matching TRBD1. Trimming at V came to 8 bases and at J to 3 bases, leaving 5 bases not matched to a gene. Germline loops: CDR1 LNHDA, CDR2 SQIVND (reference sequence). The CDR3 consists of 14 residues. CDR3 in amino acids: CASAGDRANQPQHF. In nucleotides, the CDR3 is TGTGCCAGTGCGGGGGACAGGGCCAATCAGCCCCAGCATTTT.

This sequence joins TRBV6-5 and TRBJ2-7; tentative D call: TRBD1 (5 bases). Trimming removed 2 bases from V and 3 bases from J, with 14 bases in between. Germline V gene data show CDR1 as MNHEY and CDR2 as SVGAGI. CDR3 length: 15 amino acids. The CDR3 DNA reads TGTGCCAGCAGTTACGTCCAGGGTGGTCTCTACGAGCAGTACTTC. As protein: CASSYVQGGLYEQYF.

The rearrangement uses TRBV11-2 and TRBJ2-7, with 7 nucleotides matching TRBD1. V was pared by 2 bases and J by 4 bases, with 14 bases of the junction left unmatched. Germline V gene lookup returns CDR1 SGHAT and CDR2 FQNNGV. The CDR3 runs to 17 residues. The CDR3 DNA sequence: TGTGCCAGCAGCTTAATGGTTCCAGGGGGATTCGCATACGAGCAGTACTTC. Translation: CASSLMVPGGFAYEQYF. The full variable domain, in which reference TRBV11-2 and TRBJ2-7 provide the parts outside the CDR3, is EAGVAQSPRYKIIEKRQSVAFWCNPISGHATLYWYQQILGQGPKLLIQFQNNGVVDDSQLPKDRFSAERLKGVDSTLKIQPAKLEDSAVYLCASSLMVPGGFAYEQYFGPGTRLTVT.

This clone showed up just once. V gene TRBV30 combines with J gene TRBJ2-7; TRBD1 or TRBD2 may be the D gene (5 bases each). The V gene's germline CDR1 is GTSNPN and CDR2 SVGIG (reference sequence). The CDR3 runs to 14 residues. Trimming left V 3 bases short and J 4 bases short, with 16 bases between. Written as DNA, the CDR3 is TGTGCCTGGAGAATTGGACAAGGGAGATACGAGCAGTACTTC. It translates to CAWRIGQGRYEQYF.

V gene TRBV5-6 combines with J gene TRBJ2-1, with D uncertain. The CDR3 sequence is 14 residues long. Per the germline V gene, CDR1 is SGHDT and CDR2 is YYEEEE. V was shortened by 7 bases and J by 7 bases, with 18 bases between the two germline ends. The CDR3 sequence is CASYVVSAGNEQFF. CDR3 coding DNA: TGTGCCAGCTATGTAGTGAGTGCAGGTAATGAGCAGTTCTTC.

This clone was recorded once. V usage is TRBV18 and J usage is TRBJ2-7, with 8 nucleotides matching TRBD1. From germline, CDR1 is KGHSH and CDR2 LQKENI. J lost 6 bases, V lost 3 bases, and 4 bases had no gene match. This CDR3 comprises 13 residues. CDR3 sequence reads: CASSPTGVGEQYF. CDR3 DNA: TGTGCCAGCTCACCGACAGGGGTGGGCGAGCAGTACTTC.

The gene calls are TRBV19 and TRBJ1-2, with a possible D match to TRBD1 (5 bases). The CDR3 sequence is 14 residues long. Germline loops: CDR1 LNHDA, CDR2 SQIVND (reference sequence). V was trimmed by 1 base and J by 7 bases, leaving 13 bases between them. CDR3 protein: CASSIADTVRGYTF. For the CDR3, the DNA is TGTGCCAGTAGTATAGCGGACACCGTGCGTGGCTACACCTTC.

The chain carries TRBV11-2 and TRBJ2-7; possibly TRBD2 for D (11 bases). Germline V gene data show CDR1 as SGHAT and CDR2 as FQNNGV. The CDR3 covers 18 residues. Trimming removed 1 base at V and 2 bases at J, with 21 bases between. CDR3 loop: CASSLGDRGLAETYEQYF. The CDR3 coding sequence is TGTGCCAGCAGCTTAGGGGACAGGGGACTAGCGGAAACCTACGAGCAGTACTTC.

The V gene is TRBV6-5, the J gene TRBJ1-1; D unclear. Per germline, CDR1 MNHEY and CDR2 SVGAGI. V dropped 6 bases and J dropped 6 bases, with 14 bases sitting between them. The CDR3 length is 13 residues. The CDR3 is CASSLEFPAEAFF. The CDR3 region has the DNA TGTGCCAGCAGCCTGGAGTTCCCCGCTGAAGCTTTCTTT.

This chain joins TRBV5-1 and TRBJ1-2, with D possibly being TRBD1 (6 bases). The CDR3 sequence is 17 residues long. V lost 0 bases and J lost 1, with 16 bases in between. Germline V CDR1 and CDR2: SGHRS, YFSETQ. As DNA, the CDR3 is TGCGCCAGCAGCTTGGCCCAGGGTGCGGGACATAACTATGGCTACACCTTC. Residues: CASSLAQGAGHNYGYTF.

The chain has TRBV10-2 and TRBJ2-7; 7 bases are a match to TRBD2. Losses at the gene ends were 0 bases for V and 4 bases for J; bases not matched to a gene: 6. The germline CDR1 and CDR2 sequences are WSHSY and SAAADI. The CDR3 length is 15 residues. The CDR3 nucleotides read TGCGCCAGCAGTGAGTCTCTGGGGGGGGAGTACGAGCAGTACTTC. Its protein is CASSESLGGEYEQYF.

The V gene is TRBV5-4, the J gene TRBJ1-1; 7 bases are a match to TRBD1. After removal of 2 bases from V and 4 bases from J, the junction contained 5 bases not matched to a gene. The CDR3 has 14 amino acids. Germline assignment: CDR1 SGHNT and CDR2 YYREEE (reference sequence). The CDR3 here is CASSFTGVGTEAFF. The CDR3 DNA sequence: TGTGCCAGCAGCTTTACAGGGGTGGGCACTGAAGCTTTCTTT.

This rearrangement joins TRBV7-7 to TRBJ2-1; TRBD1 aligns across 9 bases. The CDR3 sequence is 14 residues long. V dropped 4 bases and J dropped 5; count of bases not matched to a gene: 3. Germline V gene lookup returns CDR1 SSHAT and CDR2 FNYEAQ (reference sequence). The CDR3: CASSSWDRDNEQFF. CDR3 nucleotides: TGTGCCAGCAGCTCTTGGGACAGGGACAATGAGCAGTTCTTC.

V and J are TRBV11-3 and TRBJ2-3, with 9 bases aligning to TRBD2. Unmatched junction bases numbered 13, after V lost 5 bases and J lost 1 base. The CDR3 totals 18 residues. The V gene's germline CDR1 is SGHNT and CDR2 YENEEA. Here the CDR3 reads CASSAIGLWTSGTDTQYF. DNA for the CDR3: TGTGCCAGCAGCGCGATAGGGCTTTGGACTAGCGGCACAGATACGCAGTATTTT.

CDR3 in amino acids: CASSSGRGYEQFF. The CDR3 DNA is TGTGCCAGCAGCTCGGGTCGGGGGTACGAGCAGTTCTTC. This rearrangement joins TRBV5-6 to TRBJ2-1; D is possibly TRBD2 (6 bases). CDR1 is SGHDT and CDR2 is YYEEEE in the germline V gene. There are 13 residues in the CDR3. V dropped 3 bases and J dropped 10 bases, with 14 bases sitting between them.

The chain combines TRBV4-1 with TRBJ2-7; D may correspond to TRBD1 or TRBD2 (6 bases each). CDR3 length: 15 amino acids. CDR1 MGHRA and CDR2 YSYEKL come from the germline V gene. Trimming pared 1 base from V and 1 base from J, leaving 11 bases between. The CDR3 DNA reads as TGCGCCAGCAGCCAAGCCGAGGGGGGTTCCTACGAGCAGTACTTC. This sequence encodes CASSQAEGGSYEQYF.

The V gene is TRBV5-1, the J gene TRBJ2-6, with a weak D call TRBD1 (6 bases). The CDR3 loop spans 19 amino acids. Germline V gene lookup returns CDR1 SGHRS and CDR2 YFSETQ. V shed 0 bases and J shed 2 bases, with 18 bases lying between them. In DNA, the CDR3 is TGCGCCAGCAGCTTGGGGGATGTACCACAGGGACCTGGGGCCAACGTCCTGACTTTC. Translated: CASSLGDVPQGPGANVLTF.

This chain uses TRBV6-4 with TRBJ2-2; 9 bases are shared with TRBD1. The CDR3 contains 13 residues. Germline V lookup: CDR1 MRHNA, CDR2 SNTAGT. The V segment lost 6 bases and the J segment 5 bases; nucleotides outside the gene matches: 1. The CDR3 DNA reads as TGTGCCAGCAGCGGACAGGGGACCGGGGAGCTGTTTTTT. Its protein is CASSGQGTGELFF.

As DNA, the CDR3 is TGCAGCGTCGAAAGCGACAGGGCTGGAAACACCATATATTTT. Its protein is CSVESDRAGNTIYF. The J gene is TRBJ1-3, the V gene TRBV29-1; 7 bases match TRBD1. The CDR3 totals 14 residues. Trimming took 6 bases from V and 2 from J; bases not matched to a gene: 7. CDR1 and CDR2 (germline): SQVTM, ANQGSEA. Together with reference TRBV29-1 and TRBJ1-3, the CDR3 gives the full variable domain: SAVISQKPSRDICQRGTSLTIQCQVDSQVTMMFWYRQQPGQSLTLIATANQGSEATYESGFVIDKFPISRPNLTFSTLTVSNMSPEDSSIYLCSVESDRAGNTIYFGEGSWLTVV.

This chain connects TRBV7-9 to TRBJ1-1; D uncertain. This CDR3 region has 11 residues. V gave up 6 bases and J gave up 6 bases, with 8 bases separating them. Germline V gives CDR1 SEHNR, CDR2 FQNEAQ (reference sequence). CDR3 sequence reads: CASREGPEAFF. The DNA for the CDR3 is TGTGCCAGCAGAGAGGGCCCTGAAGCTTTCTTT.

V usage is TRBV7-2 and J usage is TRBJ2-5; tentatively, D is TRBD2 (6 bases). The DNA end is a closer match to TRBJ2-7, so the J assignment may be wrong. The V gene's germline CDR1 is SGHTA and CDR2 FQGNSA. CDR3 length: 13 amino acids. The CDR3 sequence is CACGDPKIYEQYF. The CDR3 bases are TGTGCCTGCGGGGACCCAAAGATCTACGAGCAGTACTTC.

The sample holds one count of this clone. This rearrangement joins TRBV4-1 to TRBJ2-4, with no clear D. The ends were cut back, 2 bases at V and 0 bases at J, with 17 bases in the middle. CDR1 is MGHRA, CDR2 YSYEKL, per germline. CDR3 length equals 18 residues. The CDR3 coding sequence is TGCGCCAGCAGCCAACCGGGCGTTTTGACTTTAGCCAAAAACATTCAGTACTTC. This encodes CASSQPGVLTLAKNIQYF.

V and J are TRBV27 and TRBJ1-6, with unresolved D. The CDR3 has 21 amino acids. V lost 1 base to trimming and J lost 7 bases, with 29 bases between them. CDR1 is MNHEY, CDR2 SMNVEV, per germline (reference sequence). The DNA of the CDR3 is TGTGCCAGCAGTTTATACCCCGTTTGGGCAGGATGGGGATCTACAAATTCACCCCTCCACTTT. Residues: CASSLYPVWAGWGSTNSPLHF.

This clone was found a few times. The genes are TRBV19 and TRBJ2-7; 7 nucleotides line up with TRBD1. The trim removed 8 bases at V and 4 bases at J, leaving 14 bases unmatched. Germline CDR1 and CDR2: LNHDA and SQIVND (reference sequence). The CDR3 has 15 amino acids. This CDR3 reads CASSFGQGVWYEQYF. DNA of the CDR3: TGTGCCAGTTCTTTTGGGCAGGGGGTTTGGTACGAGCAGTACTTC.

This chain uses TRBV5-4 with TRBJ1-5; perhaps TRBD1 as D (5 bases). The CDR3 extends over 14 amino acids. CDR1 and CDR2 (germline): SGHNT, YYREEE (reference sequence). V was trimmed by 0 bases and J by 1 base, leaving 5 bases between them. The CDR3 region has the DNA TGTGCCAGCAGCTTGGCAGGGAGCAATCAGCCCCAGCATTTT. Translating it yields CASSLAGSNQPQHF.

The CDR3 bases are TGCGCCAGCAGCCAAGATCTTGGCCAGCCCCAGCATTTT. It yields the protein CASSQDLGQPQHF. This sequence joins TRBV4-3 and TRBJ1-5; no definite D call. Trimming shortened V by 0 bases and J by 7 bases, and 7 bases separated the two germline ends. Germline-derived CDR1 and CDR2 are LGHNA and YSLEER. CDR3 size: 13 residues.

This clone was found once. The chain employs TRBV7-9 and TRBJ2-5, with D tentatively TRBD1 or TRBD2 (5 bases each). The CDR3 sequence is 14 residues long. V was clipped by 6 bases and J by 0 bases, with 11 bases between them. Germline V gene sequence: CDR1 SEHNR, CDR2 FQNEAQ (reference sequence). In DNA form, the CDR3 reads TGTGCCAGCAGTCCTTGGGGGTACCAAGAGACCCAGTACTTC. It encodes CASSPWGYQETQYF.

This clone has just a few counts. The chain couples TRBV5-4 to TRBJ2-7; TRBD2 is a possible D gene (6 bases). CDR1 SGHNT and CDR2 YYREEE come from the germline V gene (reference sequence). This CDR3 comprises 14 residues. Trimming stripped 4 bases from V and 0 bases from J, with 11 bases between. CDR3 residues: CASSIRGSSYEQYF. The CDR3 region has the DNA TGTGCCAGCAGCATTCGGGGGAGCTCCTACGAGCAGTACTTC.